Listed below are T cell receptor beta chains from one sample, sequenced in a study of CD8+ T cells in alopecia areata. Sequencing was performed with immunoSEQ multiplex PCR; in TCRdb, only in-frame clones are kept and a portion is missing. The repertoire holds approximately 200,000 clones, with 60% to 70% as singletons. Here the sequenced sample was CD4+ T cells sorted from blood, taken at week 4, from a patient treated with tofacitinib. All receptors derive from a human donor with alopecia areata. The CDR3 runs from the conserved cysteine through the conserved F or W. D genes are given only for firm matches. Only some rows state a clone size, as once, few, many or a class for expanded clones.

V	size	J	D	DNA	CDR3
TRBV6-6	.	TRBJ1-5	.	TGTGCCAGCAGAAACAGGGAGCAGCCCCAGCATTTT	CASRNREQPQHF
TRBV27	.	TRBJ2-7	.	TGTGCCAGCAGTTCACAAGGCTACGAGCAGTACTTC	CASSSQGYEQYF
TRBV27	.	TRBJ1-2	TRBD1	TGTGCCAGCAGTTTCTTGGGACAGGGTAGCTATGGCTACACCTTC	CASSFLGQGSYGYTF
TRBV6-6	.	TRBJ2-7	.	TGTGCCAGCACCTACGGAGGGTTGGGTGCCGAGCAGTACTTC	CASTYGGLGAEQYF
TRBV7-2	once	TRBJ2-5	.	TGTGCCAGCAAGGAGACAACAGCGCGTCAAGAGACCCAGTACTTC	CASKETTARQETQYF
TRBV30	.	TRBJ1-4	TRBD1	TGTGCCTGGAGTCCGACAGGGGAGGGACTGTTTTTT	CAWSPTGEGLFF
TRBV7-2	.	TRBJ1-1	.	TGTGCCAGCAGCTTAGGTAGCGGATATGTGAACACTGAAGCTTTCTTT	CASSLGSGYVNTEAFF
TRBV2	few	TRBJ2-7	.	TGTGCCACCCGGGGGTCCTACGAGCAGTACTTC	CATRGSYEQYF
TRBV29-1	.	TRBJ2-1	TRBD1	TGCAGCGTACAGGGGATCTTCCTCAATGAGCAGTTCTTC	CSVQGIFLNEQFF
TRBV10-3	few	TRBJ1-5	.	TGTGCCATCAAGGAGGCAGGGGGCAATCAGCCCCAGCATTTT	CAIKEAGGNQPQHF
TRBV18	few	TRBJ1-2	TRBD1	TGTGCCAGCTCACCAGCCGGGACAGTTCATGGCTACACCTTC	CASSPAGTVHGYTF
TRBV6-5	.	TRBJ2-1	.	TGTGCCAGCAGTTACTCGCCAAAGGGCGCGCAGTTCTTC	CASSYSPKGAQFF
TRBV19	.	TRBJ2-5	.	TGTGCCAGTAGTCCCTCGGGGCAAGAGACCCAGTACTTC	CASSPSGQETQYF
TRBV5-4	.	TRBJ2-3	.	TGTGCCAGCTTTTTAGGGGGGGCAGCGACAGATACGCAGTATTTT	CASFLGGAATDTQYF
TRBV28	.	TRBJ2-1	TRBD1	TGTGCCAGCAGTCCCCATAAGGACAGGGGGGATGAGCAGTTCTTC	CASSPHKDRGDEQFF
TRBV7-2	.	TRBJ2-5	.	TGTGCCAGCAGCCCCGAGGGGCAGCAAGAGACCCAGTACTTC	CASSPEGQQETQYF
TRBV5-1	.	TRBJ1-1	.	TGCGCCAGCAGCTTGGGTCAGAACAGTGAAGCTTTCTTT	CASSLGQNSEAFF
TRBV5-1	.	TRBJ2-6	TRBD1	TGCGCCAGCAGCTACGGACAGGGTAGGGCCAACGTCCTGACTTTC	CASSYGQGRANVLTF
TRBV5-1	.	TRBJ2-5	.	TGCGCCAGCAGCTCGAGCAGCTCCGAAGGGAGCACCCAGTACTTC	CASSSSSSEGSTQYF
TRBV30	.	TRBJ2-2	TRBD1	TGTGCCTGGCTCCCACAGGGGACGAGCGGGGAGCTGTTTTTT	CAWLPQGTSGELFF
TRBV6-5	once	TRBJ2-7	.	TGTGCCATAACCCCGGGGTGGGGCTCCTACGAGCAGTACTTC	CAITPGWGSYEQYF
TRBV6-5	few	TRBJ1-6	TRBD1	TGTGCCAGCGGGACAGATTATAATTCACCCCTCCACTTT	CASGTDYNSPLHF
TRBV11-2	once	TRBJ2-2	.	TGTGCCAGCAGGTCGGGTACTAGCCCCACCGGGGAGCTGTTTTTT	CASRSGTSPTGELFF
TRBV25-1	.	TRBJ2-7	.	TGTGCCAGCAGTGAAGCAGGGTTCTCCTACGAGCAGTACTTC	CASSEAGFSYEQYF
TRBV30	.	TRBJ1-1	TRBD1	TGTGCCTGGAGCGGACAGGGGGGCGCAGCTTTCTTT	CAWSGQGGAAFF
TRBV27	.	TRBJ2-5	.	TGTGCCAGCAGTTCGGAGACCCAGTACTTC	CASSSETQYF
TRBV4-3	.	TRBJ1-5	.	TGCGCCAGCAGCCAAGATAGAGGGCAGCCCCAGCATTTT	CASSQDRGQPQHF
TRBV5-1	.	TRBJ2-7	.	TGCGCCAGCAGCTCGGAGGCCAGTTCCTACGAGCAGTACTTC	CASSSEASSYEQYF
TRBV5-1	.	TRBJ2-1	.	TGCGCCAGTACTAACAAACAGGGATCCGGCTACAATGAGCAGTTCTTC	CASTNKQGSGYNEQFF
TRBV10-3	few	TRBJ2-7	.	TGTGCCATCAGTCGCCAGGTGGGCGAGCAGTACTTC	CAISRQVGEQYF
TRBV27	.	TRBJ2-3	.	TGTGCCAGCAGTTTAATCCCAGGGAGAAGCACAGATACGCAGTATTTT	CASSLIPGRSTDTQYF
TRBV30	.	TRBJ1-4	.	TGTGCCTGGAGTGTGTGGGGGGGAAGTGAAGAAAAACTGTTTTTT	CAWSVWGGSEEKLFF
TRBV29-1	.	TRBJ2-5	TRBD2	TGCAGCGTACTAGGACTAGCGGGGGGATCTCAAGAGACCCAGTACTTC	CSVLGLAGGSQETQYF
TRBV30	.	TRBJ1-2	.	TGTGCCTGGAGTGTATTTGGCAGAACTAACTATGGCTACACCTTC	CAWSVFGRTNYGYTF
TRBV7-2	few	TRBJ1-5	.	TGTGCCAGCAGCTTAGCCCCCCAGCCCCAGCATTTT	CASSLAPQPQHF
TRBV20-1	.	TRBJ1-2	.	TGCAGTGCTAGAGGTAGCACCGGCTACACCTTC	CSARGSTGYTF
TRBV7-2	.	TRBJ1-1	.	TGTGCCAGCAGCATCCAGGGTGGCACTGAAGCTTTCTTT	CASSIQGGTEAFF
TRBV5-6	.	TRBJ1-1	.	TGTGCCAGCAGCCCCGATTGGGCCACTATGAACACTGAAGCTTTCTTT	CASSPDWATMNTEAFF
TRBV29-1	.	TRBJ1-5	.	TGCAGCGCCGGGACGCACAATCAGCCCCAGCATTTT	CSAGTHNQPQHF
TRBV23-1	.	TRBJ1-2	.	TGCGCCAGCCCCACACCCTCGGCAGAGACCTATGGCTACACCTTC	CASPTPSAETYGYTF